Presented here are 8 T cell receptor beta chains from one specimen sequenced in a study of long-term antiretroviral therapy in people with HIV. The immunoSEQ assay was v3.0, run at survey level. Clones were read by immunoSEQ multiplex PCR, and TCRdb kept only the in-frame ones, dropping some. The sample records 20,000 to 25,000 clones, roughly 88% being singletons. The material sequenced was unsorted PBMCs, taken 0.6 years after starting antiretroviral therapy. Receptors originate from a man aged 55 to 70 with HIV.

J is TRBJ1-2 and V is TRBV5-4; TRBD1 might be the D (5 bases). Germline-derived CDR1 and CDR2 are SGHNT and YYREEE (reference sequence). The CDR3 is made up of 13 amino acids. Trimming removed 7 bases at V and 12 bases at J, with 22 bases between. The DNA for the CDR3 is TGTGCCAGCCGCCCATACCAGGGCGGTAGGAACACCTTC. Protein: CASRPYQGGRNTF.

This clone was counted a few times. The gene calls are TRBV2 and TRBJ2-7, with D perhaps matching TRBD1 (5 bases). Trimming took 3 bases from V and 0 from J, leaving 12 bases between them. This CDR3 is 15 amino acids long. Germline loops: CDR1 SNHLY, CDR2 FYNNEI. CDR3 sequence: CASSDRAARSYEQYF. The DNA for the CDR3 is TGTGCCAGCAGTGACAGGGCGGCCCGCTCCTACGAGCAGTACTTC.

The chain links TRBV6-1 to TRBJ1-2, with D perhaps TRBD1 (5 bases). Between the trimmed V and J ends, which lost 2 bases and 8 bases, there was a span of 12 bases. This CDR3 is 13 amino acids long. Germline assignment: CDR1 MNHNS and CDR2 SASEGT. The CDR3 is CASSETRVGGYTF. As DNA, the CDR3 is TGTGCCAGCAGTGAAACCAGGGTAGGCGGCTACACCTTC.

V usage is TRBV11-3 and J usage is TRBJ1-1, with 8 bases aligning to TRBD1. The CDR3 totals 15 residues. In germline, CDR1 is SGHNT, CDR2 YENEEA. J was trimmed by 1 base and V by 5 bases; bases with no gene match: 6. The chain's CDR3 is CASSNYGQGNTEAFF. In DNA form, the CDR3 reads TGTGCCAGCAGCAATTACGGACAGGGGAACACTGAAGCTTTCTTT.

This chain uses TRBV9 with TRBJ2-7, with no clear D. V dropped 4 bases and J dropped 4 bases, with 15 bases sitting between them. The CDR3 is 14 amino acids. Germline CDR1 and CDR2: SGDLS and YYNGEE. The chain's CDR3 is CASSPHGVRYEQYF. As DNA, the CDR3 is TGTGCCAGCAGCCCCCATGGAGTCAGATACGAGCAGTACTTC. Full variable domain (remainder filled in from reference TRBV9 and TRBJ2-7): DSGVTQTPKHLITATGQRVTLRCSPRSGDLSVYWYQQSLDQGLQFLIQYYNGEERAKGNILERFSAQQFPDLHSELNLSSLELGDSALYFCASSPHGVRYEQYFGPGTRLTVT.

This chain's CDR3 is CASSLLRGGAGELFF. The CDR3, as DNA: TGCGCCAGCAGCTTGCTCCGGGGTGGCGCCGGGGAGCTGTTTTTT. The chain recombines TRBV5-1 with TRBJ2-2; D might be TRBD2 (5 bases). V was trimmed by 1 base and J by 6 bases, leaving 13 bases between them. This CDR3 has 15 amino acids. Per germline, CDR1 SGHRS and CDR2 YFSETQ.

V is TRBV7-3 and J is TRBJ2-1, with TRBD2 as a possible D gene (5 bases). The CDR3 has 20 amino acids. Per the germline V gene, CDR1 is SGHTA and CDR2 is FQGTGA. V dropped 5 bases and J dropped 5 bases, with 31 bases sitting between them. The CDR3 loop reads CASSPQGPVVTRISHNEQFF. CDR3 bases: TGTGCCAGCAGCCCCCAAGGGCCGGTGGTAACTAGAATTTCCCACAATGAGCAGTTCTTC.

V gene TRBV9 combines with J gene TRBJ2-6, with unresolved D. The CDR3 runs to 16 residues. V was shortened by 4 bases and J by 0 bases, with 11 bases between the two germline ends. The V gene's germline CDR1 is SGDLS and CDR2 YYNGEE. CDR3 sequence reads: CASSSRAGSGANVLTF. CDR3 bases: TGTGCCAGCAGCTCCCGGGCCGGCTCTGGGGCCAACGTCCTGACTTTC.